Listed below are T cell receptor beta chains from one sample, sequenced in a study of T-cell reconstitution after alpha-beta-depleted transplantation in children. TCRdb reanalysed the PCR reads using MiXCR and keeps one entry per CDR3 protein. The profile shows some 250,000 distinct CDR3 sequences, around 12% of them singletons. Sequences were derived from PBMCs from the stem cell graft donor, sampled from the stem cell graft. The receptors here all came from a human donor who donated a stem cell graft to a child with acute lymphoblastic leukemia. Each CDR3 is given with its conserved first and last residue. A D gene is named only where the DNA matches it firmly. A clone size is listed for some rows: how often the clone was seen (once, few, many), or a class if it is expanded.

v_call	j_call	d_call	clone_size	cdr3_aa	cdr3_nt
TRBV5-6	TRBJ2-1	NA	many	CASSLLIGTSGPFF	TGTGCCAGCAGCTTGTTAATTGGGACTTCGGGGCCGTTCTTC
TRBV6-1	TRBJ2-7	NA	many	CASSVRERQDEYF	TGTGCCAGCAGCGTTAGGGAGAGGCAGGATGAGTACTTC
TRBV5-1	TRBJ2-1	NA	NA	CASREVSAYNEQFF	TGCGCCAGCAGAGAGGTTAGCGCCTACAATGAGCAGTTCTTC
TRBV7-2	TRBJ2-3	TRBD1	many	CASSPRDRVMTQYF	TGTGCCAGCAGCCCCCGGGACAGGGTCATGACGCAGTATTTT
TRBV5-1	TRBJ2-3	TRBD1	many	CASSPDRVRTDTQYF	TGCGCCAGCAGCCCGGACAGGGTACGGACAGATACGCAGTATTTT
TRBV4-3	TRBJ2-1	TRBD2	few	CASSRYDGGVSYNEQFF	TGCGCCAGCAGCCGTTACGACGGGGGGGTCTCCTACAATGAGCAGTTCTTC
TRBV4-2	TRBJ1-5	NA	many	CASSQEAEYSNQPQHF	TGTGCCAGCAGCCAAGAGGCAGAATATAGCAATCAGCCCCAGCATTTT
TRBV6-2/TRBV6-3	TRBJ1-5	TRBD1	many	CASRTTGEGQPQHF	TGTGCCAGCAGGACGACAGGGGAGGGACAGCCCCAGCATTTT
TRBV5-1	TRBJ1-1	NA	NA	CASSFSGGQTEAFF	TGCGCCAGCAGCTTCTCGGGGGGTCAGACCGAAGCTTTCTTT
TRBV12-3/TRBV12-4	TRBJ1-5	NA	many	CASSLAVYQPQHF	TGTGCCAGCAGTTTAGCAGTTTATCAGCCCCAGCATTTT
TRBV20-1	TRBJ1-4	NA	many	CSAIDRRNEKLFF	TGCAGTGCTATAGACAGACGGAATGAAAAACTGTTTTTT
TRBV6-6	TRBJ2-7	NA	many	CASTGPYEQYF	TGTGCCAGCACCGGGCCCTACGAGCAGTACTTC
TRBV30	TRBJ2-2	NA	many	CAWNVVPGELFF	TGTGCCTGGAATGTGGTTCCCGGGGAGCTGTTTTTT
TRBV7-2	TRBJ2-7	NA	many	CASSPRGGSPYEQYF	TGTGCCAGCAGCCCCAGGGGCGGGAGTCCCTACGAGCAGTACTTC
TRBV7-2	TRBJ2-1	TRBD2	many	CASSFSGRAVHNEQFF	TGTGCCAGCAGCTTCAGCGGGAGGGCCGTCCACAATGAGCAGTTCTTC
TRBV28	TRBJ2-7	NA	many	CASSLSVEQYF	TGTGCCAGCAGTTTATCTGTCGAGCAGTACTTC
TRBV10-3	TRBJ2-7	TRBD2	many	CAISPTKTSGSEQYF	TGTGCCATCAGCCCTACGAAGACTAGCGGGAGCGAGCAGTACTTC
TRBV20-1	TRBJ2-7	TRBD1	few	CSARQGLSYEQYF	TGCAGTGCGAGACAGGGCCTCTCCTACGAGCAGTACTTC
TRBV20-1	TRBJ2-1	TRBD2	many	CSAPTTSGSFEQFF	TGCAGTGCCCCAACGACTAGCGGGAGCTTTGAGCAGTTCTTC
TRBV18	TRBJ1-2	NA	NA	CASSLSSGYTF	TGTGCCAGCTCACTATCTAGCGGCTACACCTTC
TRBV4-1	TRBJ1-1	NA	NA	CASSQLIRGRWEAFF	TGCGCCAGCAGCCAACTTATCCGGGGGCGATGGGAAGCTTTCTTT
TRBV28	TRBJ1-2	TRBD1	many	CASSAGQGVLGYTF	TGTGCCAGCAGTGCGGGACAGGGGGTCCTGGGCTACACCTTC
TRBV7-6	TRBJ1-2	NA	many	CASSFRSGVGYTF	TGTGCCAGCAGCTTTCGATCAGGGGTCGGCTACACCTTC
TRBV25-1	TRBJ2-5	NA	many	CASSDERTETQYF	TGTGCCAGCAGTGACGAAAGAACGGAGACCCAGTACTTC
TRBV20-1	TRBJ1-2	NA	few	CSAPIPFLREDGYTF	TGCAGTGCGCCGATCCCCTTCCTCAGGGAGGATGGCTACACCTTC
TRBV20-1	TRBJ2-1	TRBD2	few	CSARSRGGSGQFF	TGCAGTGCTAGGTCGCGGGGGGGGTCCGGGCAGTTCTTC
TRBV29-1	TRBJ2-5	TRBD2	many	CSLRSGGTETQYF	TGCAGCCTACGGAGCGGGGGAACAGAGACCCAGTACTTC
TRBV18	TRBJ1-2	NA	NA	CASSIRAESSYGYTF	TGTGCCAGCTCCATAAGGGCGGAATCTTCCTATGGCTACACCTTC
TRBV27	TRBJ2-7	NA	many	CASSPGRYEQYF	TGTGCCAGCAGTCCCGGACGCTACGAGCAGTACTTC
TRBV30	TRBJ2-7	NA	many	CAMEGTFAYEQYF	TGTGCGATGGAGGGTACCTTTGCCTACGAGCAGTACTTC
TRBV7-9	TRBJ1-4	NA	many	CATRTNRVDKLNEKLFF	TGTGCCACCAGAACCAACAGGGTGGACAAACTAAATGAAAAACTGTTTTTT